Listed below are T cell receptor beta chains from one sample, sequenced in a study of blood T cell repertoires in COVID-19. Method: immunoSEQ multiplex PCR; TCRdb's copy keeps in-frame clones and lacks some. Of a few hundred thousand clones listed, around 83% are singletons. Sequencing used peripheral blood. Every receptor here comes from a young man who had recovered from COVID-19. Each CDR3 is given with its conserved first and last residue. The D gene is left open where the match is weak. Clone sizes are given selectively: once, few, many, or a class where the clone is expanded.

v_call,d_call,j_call,clone_size,cdr3_nt,cdr3_aa
TRBV4-2,NA,TRBJ2-3,NA,TGTGCCAGCAGCCAGGGTACGGGGGGCCGCACAGATACGCAGTATTTT,CASSQGTGGRTDTQYF
TRBV6-5,NA,TRBJ2-3,NA,TGTGCCACCCACTCTAGCCAGGGGATTCATACGCAGTATTTT,CATHSSQGIHTQYF
TRBV6-5,NA,TRBJ1-5,NA,TGTGCCAGCAGTCGGAACAGGCGAGGTCAGCCCCAGCATTTT,CASSRNRRGQPQHF
TRBV5-6,TRBD1,TRBJ1-1,NA,TGTGCCAGCAGCTATAGACAGGGCGCGAACACTGAAGCTTTCTTT,CASSYRQGANTEAFF
TRBV3-1/TRBV3-2,NA,TRBJ2-1,NA,TGTGCCAGCAGTTACAACAGGGAAGTGCAGTTCTTC,CASSYNREVQFF
TRBV5-4,TRBD1,TRBJ2-6,NA,TGTGCCAGCAGCCCGGGACAGGGCTCTGGGGCCAACGTCCTGACTTTC,CASSPGQGSGANVLTF
TRBV11-2,NA,TRBJ2-5,once,TGTGCCAGCAGCTTATCCCCAGGGGCAAGGGAGACCCAGTACTTC,CASSLSPGARETQYF
TRBV5-1,NA,TRBJ1-6,NA,TGCGCCAGCAGCTTGGGGAGCCGGATGAGGATCGATCCGCCCCTCCACTTT,CASSLGSRMRIDPPLHF
TRBV27,TRBD2,TRBJ2-3,NA,TGTGCCAGCAGTTCACCAAGGAGCGGGGACGGGTCAGATACGCAGTATTTT,CASSSPRSGDGSDTQYF
TRBV4-2,NA,TRBJ1-6,NA,TGTGCCAGCAGCCTGAACCTGGGAGGGGAAGGATATAATTCACCCCTCCACTTT,CASSLNLGGEGYNSPLHF
TRBV4-1,TRBD2,TRBJ2-1,NA,TGCGCCAGCAGCCAAGGGGGGGGTAACCCCCATTACTATGAGCAGTTCTTC,CASSQGGGNPHYYEQFF
TRBV2,NA,TRBJ2-5,NA,TGTGCCAGTACGGGGGTTACAAAAGAGACCCAGTACTTC,CASTGVTKETQYF
TRBV2,NA,TRBJ1-5,NA,TGTGCCAGCAGTGAAGCGGGAGGGGGGAATCAGCCCCAGCATTTT,CASSEAGGGNQPQHF
TRBV7-2,NA,TRBJ1-2,once,TGTGCCAGCAGCTTAGTTGGCGGCGCGTGGGGCTACACCTTC,CASSLVGGAWGYTF
TRBV6-6,NA,TRBJ2-3,NA,TGTGCCAGCAGTCAGCTAGCGACAGATACGCAGTATTTT,CASSQLATDTQYF
TRBV6-5,NA,TRBJ2-1,NA,TGTGCCAGCAGTTACTCGGGGACAAATGAGCAGTTCTTC,CASSYSGTNEQFF
TRBV4-2,TRBD2,TRBJ2-1,NA,TGTGCCAGCAGCCCAGAGGGACTAGCTCTCGATGAGCAGTTCTTC,CASSPEGLALDEQFF
TRBV19,NA,TRBJ2-4,NA,TGTGCCAGTAGTATCTATGAATCCCAAAACATTCAGTACTTC,CASSIYESQNIQYF